The clone carrying this T cell receptor (beta chain) was seen at least ten times. Its antigen is as yet unknown. The ends were cut back, 6 bases at V and 2 bases at J, with 13 bases in the middle. The CDR3 is 14 amino acids. In TCRdb, the reads were re-called with MiXCR into one record per CDR3 protein. The data hold some 350,000 distinct CDR3 sequences, with roughly 20% observed a single time. This sample was included in a study of T cell repertoires in cytomegalovirus infection. Overall study: CMV infection plus the matching HLA type was flagged by public TCR beta signatures. General study results and limits: The cumulative frequency of public TCR beta families distinguished individuals who carried CMV together with the relevant HLA. Dominating the ex vivo response were TCR beta clonotypes that were CMV-specific and HLA-C-restricted.

This clonotype was obtained from a human donor in good health (CMV status not recorded). Some clones in this sample may be carry-over from other donors' samples. The specimen was PBMCs. The rearrangement links TRBV12-3 or TRBV12-4 to TRBJ1-2, with TRBD1 as a possible D gene (6 bases). The CDR3 coding sequence is TGTGCCAGCAGAAATACTCAGGGGAACTATGGCTACACCTTC. This codes for CASRNTQGNYGYTF.